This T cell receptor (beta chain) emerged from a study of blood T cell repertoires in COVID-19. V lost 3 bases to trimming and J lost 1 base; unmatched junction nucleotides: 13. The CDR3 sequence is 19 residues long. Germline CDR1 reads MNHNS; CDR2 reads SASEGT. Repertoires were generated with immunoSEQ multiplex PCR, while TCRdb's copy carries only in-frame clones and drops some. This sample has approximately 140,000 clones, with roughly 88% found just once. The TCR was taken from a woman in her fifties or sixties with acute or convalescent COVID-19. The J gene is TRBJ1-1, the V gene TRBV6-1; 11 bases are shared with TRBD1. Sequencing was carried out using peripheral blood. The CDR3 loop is CASSDRRTGGIVANTEAFF. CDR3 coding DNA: TGTGCCAGCAGTGACCGGAGGACAGGGGGCATCGTCGCGAACACTGAAGCTTTCTTT.